The clone carrying this T cell receptor (beta chain) was counted at least ten times. Using its own MiXCR run on the RT-PCR reads, TCRdb lists one record per CDR3 protein. The sample records about 960,000 distinct CDR3 sequences, about 20% being singletons. V lost 4 bases, J lost 3 bases, and 10 bases lay in between. Germline values: CDR1 SQVTM, CDR2 ANQGSEA. The CDR3 extends over 12 amino acids. These data belong to a study of patients and donors after allogeneic stem cell transplantation. The receptor was isolated from a human donor who was either an allogeneic HSCT recipient or a stem cell or donor lymphocyte infusion donor (not recorded which). It is not recorded whose cells these are; they may come from a transplant donor. The sample comprised blood, either unsorted or a sorted T cell fraction (not recorded which). The chain has TRBV29-1 and TRBJ2-7, with D hard to call. The CDR3 protein is CSVGGPNYEQYF. The CDR3 coding sequence is TGCAGCGTTGGAGGACCGAACTACGAGCAGTACTTC.